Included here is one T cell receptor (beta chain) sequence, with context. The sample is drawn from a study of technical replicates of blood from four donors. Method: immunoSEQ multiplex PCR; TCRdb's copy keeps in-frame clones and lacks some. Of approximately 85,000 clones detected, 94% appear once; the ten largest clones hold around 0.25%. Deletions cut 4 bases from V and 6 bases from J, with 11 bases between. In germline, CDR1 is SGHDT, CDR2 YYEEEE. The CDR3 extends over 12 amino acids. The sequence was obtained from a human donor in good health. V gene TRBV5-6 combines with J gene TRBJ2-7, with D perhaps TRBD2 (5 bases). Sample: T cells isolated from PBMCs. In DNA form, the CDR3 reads TGTGCCAGCAGCGGGATTGGGAGCGAGCAGTACTTC. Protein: CASSGIGSEQYF.